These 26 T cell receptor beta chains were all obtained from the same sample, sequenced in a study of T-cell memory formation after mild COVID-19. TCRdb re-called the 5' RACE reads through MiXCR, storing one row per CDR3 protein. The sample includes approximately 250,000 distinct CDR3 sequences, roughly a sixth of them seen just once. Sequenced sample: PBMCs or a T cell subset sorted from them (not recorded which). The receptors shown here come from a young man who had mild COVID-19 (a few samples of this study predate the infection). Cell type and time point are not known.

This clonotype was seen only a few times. CDR3 sequence: CATSARHENSPLHF. The CDR3 bases are TGTGCCACCAGTGCGAGACATGAAAATTCACCCCTCCACTTT. The genes are TRBV15 and TRBJ1-6, with D unclear. V lost 6 bases and J 7 bases, leaving 13 bases between the germline ends. There are 14 residues in the CDR3. Germline loops: CDR1 LNHNV, CDR2 YYDKDF (reference sequence). The entire variable domain, with the rest obtained from reference TRBV15 and TRBJ1-6, is as follows: DAMVIQNPRYQVTQFGKPVTLSCSQTLNHNVMYWYQQKSSQAPKLLFHYYDKDFNNEADTPDNFQSRRPNTSFCFLDIRSPGLGDTAMYLCATSARHENSPLHFGNGTRLTVT.

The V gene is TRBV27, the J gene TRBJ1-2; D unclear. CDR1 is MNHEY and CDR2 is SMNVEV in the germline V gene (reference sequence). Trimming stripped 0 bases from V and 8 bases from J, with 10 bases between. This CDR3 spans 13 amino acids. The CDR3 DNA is TGTGCCAGCAGTTTATCAGGGCGTAGCGGCTACACCTTC. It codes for CASSLSGRSGYTF.

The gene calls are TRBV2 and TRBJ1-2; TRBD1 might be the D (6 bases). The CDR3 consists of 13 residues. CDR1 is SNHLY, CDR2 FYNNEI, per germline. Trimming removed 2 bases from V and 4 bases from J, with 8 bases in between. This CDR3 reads CASSETGPYGYTF. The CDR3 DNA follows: TGTGCCAGCAGTGAAACAGGGCCCTATGGCTACACCTTC.

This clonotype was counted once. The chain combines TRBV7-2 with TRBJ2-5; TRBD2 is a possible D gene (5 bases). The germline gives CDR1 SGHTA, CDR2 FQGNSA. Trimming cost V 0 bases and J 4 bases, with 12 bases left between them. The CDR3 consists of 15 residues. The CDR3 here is CASSLAWGRGETQYF. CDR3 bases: TGTGCCAGCAGCTTAGCATGGGGTCGGGGAGAGACCCAGTACTTC.

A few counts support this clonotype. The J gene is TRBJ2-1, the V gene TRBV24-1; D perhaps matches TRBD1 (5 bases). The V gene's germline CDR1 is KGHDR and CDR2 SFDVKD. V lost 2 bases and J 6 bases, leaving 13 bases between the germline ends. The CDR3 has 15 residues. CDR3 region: CATSDSTRQPNEQFF. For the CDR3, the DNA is TGTGCCACCAGTGATTCGACCCGACAGCCCAATGAGCAGTTCTTC.

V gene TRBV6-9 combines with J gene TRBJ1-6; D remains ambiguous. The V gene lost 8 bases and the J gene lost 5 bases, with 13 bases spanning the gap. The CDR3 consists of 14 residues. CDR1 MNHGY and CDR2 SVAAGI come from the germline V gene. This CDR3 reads CASPRMENNSPLHF. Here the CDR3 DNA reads TGTGCCAGCCCCAGGATGGAAAATAATTCACCCCTCCACTTT.

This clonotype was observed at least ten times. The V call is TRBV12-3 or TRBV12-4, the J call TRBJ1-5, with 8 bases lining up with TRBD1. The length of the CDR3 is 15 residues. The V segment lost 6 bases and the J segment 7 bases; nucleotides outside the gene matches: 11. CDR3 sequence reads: CASSPTDRGGQPQHF. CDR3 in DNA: TGTGCCAGCAGCCCGACCGACAGGGGAGGACAGCCCCAGCATTTT.

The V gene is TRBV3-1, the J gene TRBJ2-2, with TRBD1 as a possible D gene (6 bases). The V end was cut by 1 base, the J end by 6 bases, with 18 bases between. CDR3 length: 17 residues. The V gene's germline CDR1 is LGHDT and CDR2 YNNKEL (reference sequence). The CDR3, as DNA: TGTGCCAGCAGCCAAGCAGGGGACATCGGACGATCCGGGGAGCTGTTTTTT. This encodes CASSQAGDIGRSGELFF.

The CDR3 sequence is CASSQNRGLNTEAFF. CDR3 nucleotides: TGTGCCAGCAGCCAAAACAGGGGCCTGAACACTGAAGCTTTCTTT. The rearrangement joins TRBV14 to TRBJ1-1; 7 bases line up with TRBD1. The germline V gene encodes CDR1 SGHDN and CDR2 FVKESK. Losses at the gene ends were 2 bases for V and 0 bases for J; bases not matched to a gene: 3. This CDR3 comprises 15 residues.

The CDR3 DNA is TGTGCCAGCACTCGCACGGGAATGAACACTGAAGCTTTCTTT. This translates into CASTRTGMNTEAFF. V usage is TRBV2 and J usage is TRBJ1-1; no reliable D call. The V and J ends lost 7 bases and 0 bases respectively, with 12 bases between them. CDR3 length: 14 amino acids. Germline CDR1 and CDR2: SNHLY and FYNNEI.

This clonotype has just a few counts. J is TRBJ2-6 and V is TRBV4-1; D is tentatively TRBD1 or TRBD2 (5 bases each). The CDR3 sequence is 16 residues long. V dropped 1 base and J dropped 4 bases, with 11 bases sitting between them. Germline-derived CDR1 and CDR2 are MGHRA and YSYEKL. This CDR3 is CASSQVWDPGANVLTF. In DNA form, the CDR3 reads TGCGCCAGCAGCCAAGTGTGGGACCCCGGGGCCAACGTCCTGACTTTC.

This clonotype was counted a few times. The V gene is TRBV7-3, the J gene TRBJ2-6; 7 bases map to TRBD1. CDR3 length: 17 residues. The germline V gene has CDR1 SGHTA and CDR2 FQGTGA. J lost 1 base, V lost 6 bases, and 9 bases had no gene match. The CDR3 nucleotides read TGTGCCAGCAGTTCTCTCGAGACAGGGTCTGGGGCCAACGTCCTGACTTTC. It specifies CASSSLETGSGANVLTF.

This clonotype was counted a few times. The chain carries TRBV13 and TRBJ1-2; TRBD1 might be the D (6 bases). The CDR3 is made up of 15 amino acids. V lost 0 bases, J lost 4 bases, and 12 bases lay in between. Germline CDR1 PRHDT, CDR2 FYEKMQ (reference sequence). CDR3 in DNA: TGTGCCAGCAGCTTAGGACGCCCAGGGGCCTATGGCTACACCTTC. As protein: CASSLGRPGAYGYTF.

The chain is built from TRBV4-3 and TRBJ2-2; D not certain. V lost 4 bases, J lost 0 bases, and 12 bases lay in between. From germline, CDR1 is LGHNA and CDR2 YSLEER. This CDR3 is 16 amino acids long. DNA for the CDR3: TGCGCCAGCAGCCCCCTTTCGGAAACGAACACCGGGGAGCTGTTTTTT. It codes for CASSPLSETNTGELFF.

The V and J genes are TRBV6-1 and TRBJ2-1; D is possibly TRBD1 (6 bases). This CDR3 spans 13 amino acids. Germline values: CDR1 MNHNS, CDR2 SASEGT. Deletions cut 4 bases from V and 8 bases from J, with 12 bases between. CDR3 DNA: TGTGCCAGCAGTGTTAACAGGGCGGATGAGCAGTTCTTC. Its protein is CASSVNRADEQFF.

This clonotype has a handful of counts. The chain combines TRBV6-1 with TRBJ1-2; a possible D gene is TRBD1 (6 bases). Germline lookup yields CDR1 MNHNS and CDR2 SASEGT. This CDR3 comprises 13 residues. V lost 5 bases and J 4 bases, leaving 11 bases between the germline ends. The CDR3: CASSPGTLYGYTF. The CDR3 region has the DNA TGTGCCAGCAGTCCTGGGACACTCTATGGCTACACCTTC.

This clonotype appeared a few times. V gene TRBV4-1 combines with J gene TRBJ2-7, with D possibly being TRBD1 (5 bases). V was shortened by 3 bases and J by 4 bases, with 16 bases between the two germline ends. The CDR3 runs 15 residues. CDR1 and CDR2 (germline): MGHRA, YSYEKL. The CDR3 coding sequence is TGCGCCAGCAGCCACGCCCCGGACACGAAGTACGAGCAGTACGTC. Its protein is CASSHAPDTKYEQYV.

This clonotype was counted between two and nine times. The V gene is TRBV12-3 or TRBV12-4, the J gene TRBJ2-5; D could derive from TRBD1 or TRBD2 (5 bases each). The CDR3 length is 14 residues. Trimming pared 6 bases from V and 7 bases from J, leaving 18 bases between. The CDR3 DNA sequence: TGTGCCAGCAGATGGGGCCCAAACGAGGGGACCCAGTACTTC. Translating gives CASRWGPNEGTQYF.

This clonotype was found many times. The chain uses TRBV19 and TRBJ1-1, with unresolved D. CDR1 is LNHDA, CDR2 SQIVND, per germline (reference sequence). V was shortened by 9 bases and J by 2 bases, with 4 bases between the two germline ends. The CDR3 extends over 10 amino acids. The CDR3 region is CASRNTEAFF. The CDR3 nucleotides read TGTGCCAGCCGTAACACTGAAGCTTTCTTT.

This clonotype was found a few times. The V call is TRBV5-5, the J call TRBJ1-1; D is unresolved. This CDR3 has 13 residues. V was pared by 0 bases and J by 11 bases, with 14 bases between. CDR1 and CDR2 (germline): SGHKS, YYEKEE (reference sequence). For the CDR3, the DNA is TGTGCCAGCAGCTTGGCCGACTCTCTAAAGGCTTTCTTT. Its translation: CASSLADSLKAFF.

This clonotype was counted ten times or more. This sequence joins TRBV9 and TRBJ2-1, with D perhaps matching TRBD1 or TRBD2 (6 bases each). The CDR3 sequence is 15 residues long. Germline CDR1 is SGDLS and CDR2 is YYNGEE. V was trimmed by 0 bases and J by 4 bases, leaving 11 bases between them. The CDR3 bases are TGTGCCAGCAGCGTAGCGGGGGCCATATACAATGAGCAGTTCTTC. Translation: CASSVAGAIYNEQFF.

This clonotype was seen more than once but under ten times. CDR3 nucleotides: TGTGCCAGCAGCTTAGTTACGGGCGGAAACACCATATATTTT. Encoded protein: CASSLVTGGNTIYF. V gene TRBV7-2 combines with J gene TRBJ1-3; D is unclear. The CDR3 sequence is 14 residues long. V was cut by 1 base and J by 4 bases, with 8 bases left in between. Germline V gives CDR1 SGHTA, CDR2 FQGNSA.

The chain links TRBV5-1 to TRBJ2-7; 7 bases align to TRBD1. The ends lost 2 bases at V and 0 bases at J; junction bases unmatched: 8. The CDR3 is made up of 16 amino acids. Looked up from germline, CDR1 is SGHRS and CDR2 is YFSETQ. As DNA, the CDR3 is TGCGCCAGCAGCTTAGGATACAGGGGCGACTCCTACGAGCAGTACGTC. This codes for CASSLGYRGDSYEQYV.

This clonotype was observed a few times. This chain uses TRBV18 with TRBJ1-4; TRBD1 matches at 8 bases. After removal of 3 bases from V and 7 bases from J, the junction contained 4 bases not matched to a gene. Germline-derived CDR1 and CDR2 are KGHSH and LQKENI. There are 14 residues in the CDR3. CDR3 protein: CASSPRGRREKLFF. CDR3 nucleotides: TGTGCCAGCTCACCCAGGGGGCGTCGTGAAAAACTGTTTTTT. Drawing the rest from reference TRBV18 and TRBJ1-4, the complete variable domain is NAGVMQNPRHLVRRRGQEARLRCSPMKGHSHVYWYRQLPEEGLKFMVYLQKENIIDESGMPKERFSAEFPKEGPSILRIQQVVRGDSAAYFCASSPRGRREKLFFGSGTQLSVL.

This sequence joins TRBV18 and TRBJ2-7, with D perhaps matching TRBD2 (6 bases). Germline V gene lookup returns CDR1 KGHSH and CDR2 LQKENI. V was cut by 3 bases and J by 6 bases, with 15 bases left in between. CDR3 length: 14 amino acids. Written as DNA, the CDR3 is TGTGCCAGCTCACCTCTAGGCGGAGGGCGCGAGCAGTACGTC. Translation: CASSPLGGGREQYV.

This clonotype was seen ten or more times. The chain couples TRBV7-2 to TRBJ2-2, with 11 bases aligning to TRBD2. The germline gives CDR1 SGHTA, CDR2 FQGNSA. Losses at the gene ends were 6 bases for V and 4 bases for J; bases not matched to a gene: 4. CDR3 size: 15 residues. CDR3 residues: CASRLAGAPTGELFF. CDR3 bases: TGTGCCAGCAGACTAGCGGGGGCCCCCACCGGGGAGCTGTTTTTT.